Listed below are T cell receptor beta chains from one sample, sequenced in a study of preoperative IRX-2 immunotherapy in early breast cancer. The assay was immunoSEQ multiplex PCR, and TCRdb's table has in-frame clones only and misses some. The repertoire holds approximately 3,000 clones, about 71% seen once, with approximately 7% in the top ten. Sample: tumor tissue, taken after IRX-2 immunotherapy. Receptors originate from a human donor with breast cancer. Both conserved end residues are part of each CDR3. Fields, in order: D gene, clone size, V gene, J gene, CDR3 protein, CDR3 DNA. D genes are given only for firm matches. Clone size is stated in some rows and not others, as once, few, many or a class when expanded.

>-|-|TRBV12-5|TRBJ2-1
CASGLGAGAGTYNEQFF
TGTGCTAGTGGTTTGGGCGCTGGGGCAGGGACCTACAATGAGCAGTTCTTC
>-|-|TRBV18|TRBJ1-5
CASSPGRDQPQHF
TGTGCCAGCTCACCAGGCAGGGATCAGCCCCAGCATTTT
>-|-|TRBV19|TRBJ1-3
CASSSGTSSGNTIYF
TGTGCCAGTAGCTCCGGGACGTCCTCTGGAAACACCATATATTTT
>-|few|TRBV11-3|TRBJ1-4
CASSGGRATNEKLFF
TGTGCCAGCTCTGGGGGAAGAGCAACTAATGAAAAACTGTTTTTT
>-|-|TRBV18|TRBJ1-2
CASSPGPGRSYGYTF
TGTGCCAGCTCACCAGGCCCGGGGCGGAGCTATGGCTACACCTTC
>-|-|TRBV6-8|TRBJ1-6
CASSNPENNSPLHF
TGTGCCAGCAGTAATCCGGAAAATAATTCACCCCTCCACTTT
>TRBD1|-|TRBV30|TRBJ1-3
CAWSVLRGPSSGNTIYF
TGTGCCTGGAGTGTACTGAGGGGGCCGAGCTCTGGAAACACCATATATTTT
>-|once|TRBV28|TRBJ2-3
CAATVGRSSTDTQYF
TGTGCCGCCACAGTGGGTCGCTCTAGCACAGATACGCAGTATTTT
>-|-|TRBV6-8|TRBJ2-3
CASSFTYNEPDYSGYF
TGTGCCAGCAGTTTTACCTACAATGAGCCGGACTATTCTGGGTATTTT
>TRBD1|-|TRBV19|TRBJ1-2
CASSSRTGWNYGYTF
TGTGCCAGTAGTTCCCGGACAGGGTGGAACTATGGCTACACCTTC
>-|-|TRBV6-8|TRBJ1-1
CASSLQGREAFF
TGTGCCAGCAGCCTACAGGGAAGAGAAGCTTTCTTT
>TRBD1|-|TRBV6-8|TRBJ1-1
CAIREQGLSEAFF
TGTGCCATCAGAGAACAGGGGTTGTCTGAAGCTTTCTTT
>-|-|TRBV12-5|TRBJ1-1
CASIGSGNTEAFF
TGTGCCAGCATAGGGAGCGGGAACACTGAAGCTTTCTTT
>-|-|TRBV28|TRBJ1-1
CASSSSGWEGDTEAFF
TGTGCCAGCAGCTCCTCAGGGTGGGAGGGGGACACTGAAGCTTTCTTT
>-|-|TRBV19|TRBJ1-2
CASSIETGTTFYGYTF
TGTGCCAGTAGTATAGAGACCGGGACAACTTTCTATGGCTACACCTTC
>TRBD1|-|TRBV6-8|TRBJ1-2
CASRTLDRANYGYTF
TGTGCCAGCAGGACCCTGGACAGGGCTAACTATGGCTACACCTTC
>TRBD2|-|TRBV30|TRBJ2-1
CAWSRTSGYNEQFF
TGTGCCTGGAGCCGGACTAGCGGCTACAATGAGCAGTTCTTC
>TRBD1|-|TRBV11-3|TRBJ1-6
CASSLVGQGNSPLHF
TGTGCCAGCAGCTTGGTGGGACAGGGGAATTCACCCCTCCACTTT
>-|few|TRBV6-8|TRBJ2-6
CASRQSGQSISSGANVLTF
TGTGCCAGCAGGCAATCCGGACAGTCGATTAGCTCTGGGGCCAACGTCCTGACTTTC
>-|-|TRBV18|TRBJ1-1
CASSPRSQASLGYTEAFF
TGTGCCAGCTCACCACGGTCACAGGCCTCGCTCGGGTACACTGAAGCTTTCTTT
>-|-|TRBV19|TRBJ2-5
CASSTPREQETQYF
TGTGCCAGTAGTACCCCTAGGGAACAGGAGACCCAGTACTTC
>TRBD1|-|TRBV6-8|TRBJ2-1
CASRTGGPSYNEQFF
TGTGCCAGCAGAACAGGGGGCCCTTCCTACAATGAGCAGTTCTTC
>-|-|TRBV18|TRBJ2-1
CASSPDRHPQFF
TGTGCCAGCTCCCCAGATCGGCACCCACAGTTCTTC
>-|large|TRBV28|TRBJ1-6
CASRIQAFNSPLHF
TGTGCCAGCAGGATACAGGCCTTTAATTCACCCCTCCACTTT
>TRBD1|-|TRBV11-3|TRBJ2-3
CASSSHRGRDTQYF
TGTGCCAGCAGCTCGCACAGGGGGCGAGATACGCAGTATTTT
>-|-|TRBV19|TRBJ1-1
CASSIVRNTEAFF
TGTGCCAGTAGTATAGTTAGGAACACTGAAGCTTTCTTT
>-|-|TRBV30|TRBJ2-6
CAWRTYRAGANVLTF
TGTGCCTGGAGGACTTACAGGGCTGGGGCCAACGTCCTGACTTTC
>-|-|TRBV6-8|TRBJ2-7
CAISPVGAPEQYF
TGTGCCATCAGCCCGGTGGGGGCCCCCGAGCAGTACTTC
>TRBD1|few|TRBV6-8|TRBJ1-1
CASIIETGGTTEAFF
TGTGCCAGCATTATCGAGACAGGGGGGACCACTGAAGCTTTCTTT
>TRBD2|-|TRBV6-8|TRBJ2-3
CASTRTSRVSTDTQYF
TGTGCCAGCACCAGGACTAGCCGAGTGAGCACAGATACGCAGTATTTT
>-|-|TRBV18|TRBJ1-3
CASSPWEGSSGNTIYF
TGTGCCAGCTCACCCTGGGAGGGAAGCTCTGGAAACACCATATATTTT
>-|-|TRBV6-8|TRBJ1-3
CAITPPSGNTIYF
TGTGCCATCACCCCCCCCTCTGGAAACACCATATATTTT
>-|-|TRBV18|TRBJ1-2
CASSPGVDGYGYTF
TGTGCCAGCTCACCGGGGGTTGACGGCTATGGCTACACCTTC
>-|-|TRBV18|TRBJ2-7
CASSPRLRTYEQYF
TGTGCCAGCTCACCAAGACTCCGAACCTACGAGCAGTACTTC
>TRBD2|-|TRBV6-8|TRBJ2-7
CASNELADLYEQYF
TGTGCCAGCAACGAACTAGCGGACCTTTACGAGCAGTACTTC
>TRBD1|-|TRBV5-1|TRBJ2-2
CASSSKLRTGNTGELFF
TGCGCCAGCAGCTCCAAGCTTAGGACAGGGAACACCGGGGAGCTGTTTTTT
>TRBD1|-|TRBV5-1|TRBJ1-1
CASRQQGELTEAFF
TGCGCCAGCAGGCAACAGGGGGAGTTAACTGAAGCTTTCTTT
>TRBD2|-|TRBV29-1|TRBJ2-3
CSVAGLAGTSTDTQYF
TGCAGCGTTGCGGGGCTAGCGGGTACTAGCACAGATACGCAGTATTTT
>TRBD1|-|TRBV15|TRBJ2-7
CATSSSGTGSYEQYF
TGTGCCACCAGCAGTTCCGGGACAGGGTCTTACGAGCAGTACTTC
>TRBD1|-|TRBV10-3|TRBJ1-6
CAIRSGQGSSPLHF
TGTGCCATCAGGAGCGGACAGGGAAGTTCACCCCTCCACTTT
>-|-|TRBV18|TRBJ2-2
CASTVQYQTSNTGELFF
TGTGCCAGCACTGTCCAGTACCAGACGTCGAACACCGGGGAGCTGTTTTTT
>-|-|TRBV19|TRBJ2-1
CASSSPNFLVQFF
TGTGCCAGTTCTTCCCCCAATTTTTTGGTGCAGTTCTTC
>TRBD1|-|TRBV18|TRBJ1-6
CASSPSGTGNSPLHF
TGTGCCAGCTCACCATCTGGGACAGGGAATTCACCCCTCCACTTT
>TRBD2|-|TRBV6-8|TRBJ2-3
CASTLLAGGTDTQYF
TGTGCCAGCACTTTACTAGCGGGGGGCACAGATACGCAGTATTTT
>-|-|TRBV12-5|TRBJ2-1
CASGLVGRATYNEQFF
TGTGCTAGTGGTTTGGTGGGCAGGGCCACCTACAATGAGCAGTTCTTC
>-|-|TRBV28|TRBJ2-5
CASSLGGRVGWETQYF
TGTGCCAGCAGTTTAGGTGGCAGGGTAGGGTGGGAGACCCAGTACTTC
>TRBD2|-|TRBV6-8|TRBJ2-2
CASSDTGGGGELFF
TGTGCCAGCAGTGACACGGGAGGTGGCGGGGAGCTGTTTTTT
>-|-|TRBV6-8|TRBJ2-3
CASSRGEGTDTQYF
TGTGCCAGCAGTAGGGGGGAAGGGACAGATACGCAGTATTTT
>-|few|TRBV11-3|TRBJ2-2
CASSPRELFRTGELFF
TGTGCCAGCAGCCCTAGGGAACTTTTTCGGACCGGGGAGCTGTTTTTT
>-|once|TRBV11-3|TRBJ2-5
CASSNPRDPSRETQYF
TGTGCCAGCAGCAACCCCCGGGACCCCTCTCGGGAGACCCAGTACTTC
>-|-|TRBV11-3|TRBJ1-5
CASSLDRRSVQPQHF
TGTGCCAGCAGCTTAGATCGCAGGTCCGTTCAGCCCCAGCATTTT
>-|few|TRBV6-8|TRBJ1-5
CASSYSPDQPQHF
TGTGCCAGCAGTTACTCCCCCGATCAGCCCCAGCATTTT
>TRBD1|-|TRBV15|TRBJ1-3
CATSARDRAFTGNTIYF
TGTGCCACCAGCGCTCGAGACAGGGCTTTCACTGGAAACACCATATATTTT
>-|-|TRBV6-8|TRBJ1-5
CASSYSQHSNQPQHF
TGTGCCAGCAGTTACTCTCAGCATAGCAATCAGCCCCAGCATTTT